This record covers a single T cell receptor beta chain. The data belong to a study of blood T cell repertoires in COVID-19. For the study at large: Donors in the United States, Italy and Spain gave samples during acute or convalescent COVID-19.

Data came from immunoSEQ multiplex PCR; TCRdb stores just in-frame clones and leaves some out. There are around 270,000 clones in the sample; roughly 84% occur only once, and less than 2% lies in the top ten. The germline V gene has CDR1 SEHNR and CDR2 FQNEAQ (reference sequence). The CDR3 covers 17 residues. Germline trimming cut 6 bases from V and 6 bases from J; bases unmatched to any gene: 14. The chain is built from TRBV7-9 and TRBJ1-2, with 12 bases fitting TRBD1. Sequencing used peripheral blood. The source of this sequence is a woman in her 40s who had recovered from COVID-19. DNA of the CDR3: TGTGCCAGCAGTTCGCCCGGGGGACAGGGGGCTATGCATGGCTACACCTTC. Translating it yields CASSSPGGQGAMHGYTF.